This T cell receptor (beta chain) comes out of a study of blood T cell repertoires in COVID-19. Profiled with immunoSEQ multiplex PCR; TCRdb holds only in-frame clones, not every one. Of approximately 130,000 clones detected, around three quarters appear once; the ten largest clones hold roughly a tenth. Trimming pared 2 bases from V and 7 bases from J, leaving 11 bases between. There are 13 residues in the CDR3. CDR1 is WNHNN, CDR2 SYGVQD, per germline (reference sequence). Sequenced material: peripheral blood. This receptor was taken from a human donor in a cohort sampled during active COVID-19. The chain recombines TRBV10-1 with TRBJ1-2; D is unresolved. The chain's CDR3 is CASSENARSGYTF. The CDR3 region has the DNA TGCGCCAGCAGTGAGAATGCGAGAAGTGGCTACACCTTC.